This is a list of T cell receptor beta chains from one sample in a study of blood T cell repertoires in COVID-19. Only in-frame clones appear in the TCRdb table, and some are missing; sequencing was by immunoSEQ multiplex PCR. The data contain about 220,000 clones, around 81% of them singletons. The material sequenced was peripheral blood. Receptors originate from a woman between 25 and 40 years old who had recovered from COVID-19. Each CDR3 is given with its conserved first and last residue. Each record gives: clone size, J gene, D gene, V gene, CDR3 DNA, CDR3 protein. The D gene is left open where the match is weak. Expanded clones are given a class, and other clones once, few, many or no size at all.

>few|TRBJ2-3|-|TRBV24-1
TGTGCCTCAGGGGCGGAAGTCACAGATACGCAGTATTTT
CASGAEVTDTQYF
>-|TRBJ1-3|-|TRBV9
TGTGCCAGCAGCCTTGGGGGGGCGGCTGGAAACACCATATATTTT
CASSLGGAAGNTIYF
>-|TRBJ1-2|-|TRBV6-1
TGTGCCAGCAGTGAACTAGGGGGTCAGGGTGGCTACACCTTC
CASSELGGQGGYTF
>-|TRBJ2-1|TRBD2|TRBV30
TGTGCCTGGAGTCTAGGTAGCGGGAAGGACAATGAGCAGTTCTTC
CAWSLGSGKDNEQFF
>-|TRBJ2-1|TRBD2|TRBV29-1
TGCAGCGTTGGTACTAGCGGGAGAAACAATGAGCAGTTCTTC
CSVGTSGRNNEQFF
>-|TRBJ2-4|TRBD1|TRBV6-1
TGTGCCAGCAGTGAACAGACAGGGAAAAACATTCAGTACTTC
CASSEQTGKNIQYF
>-|TRBJ2-1|TRBD2|TRBV27
TGTGCCAGCTGTAGGACTAGCGCATTTCATGAGCAGTTCTTC
CASCRTSAFHEQFF
>-|TRBJ2-7|-|TRBV9
TGTGCCAGCAGCGTAGACCAGGGGAGTTCCTACGAGCAGTACTTC
CASSVDQGSSYEQYF
>few|TRBJ2-7|TRBD2|TRBV28
TGTGCCAGCAGTCACCCGGGAGGGGCCACTACCGAGCAGTACTTC
CASSHPGGATTEQYF
>-|TRBJ1-1|-|TRBV30
TGTGCCTGGAGAAGGGGGACAGAAGCTTTCTTT
CAWRRGTEAFF
>-|TRBJ2-3|-|TRBV2
TGTGCCAGCAGTTACACAGAGCCAGATACGCAGTATTTT
CASSYTEPDTQYF